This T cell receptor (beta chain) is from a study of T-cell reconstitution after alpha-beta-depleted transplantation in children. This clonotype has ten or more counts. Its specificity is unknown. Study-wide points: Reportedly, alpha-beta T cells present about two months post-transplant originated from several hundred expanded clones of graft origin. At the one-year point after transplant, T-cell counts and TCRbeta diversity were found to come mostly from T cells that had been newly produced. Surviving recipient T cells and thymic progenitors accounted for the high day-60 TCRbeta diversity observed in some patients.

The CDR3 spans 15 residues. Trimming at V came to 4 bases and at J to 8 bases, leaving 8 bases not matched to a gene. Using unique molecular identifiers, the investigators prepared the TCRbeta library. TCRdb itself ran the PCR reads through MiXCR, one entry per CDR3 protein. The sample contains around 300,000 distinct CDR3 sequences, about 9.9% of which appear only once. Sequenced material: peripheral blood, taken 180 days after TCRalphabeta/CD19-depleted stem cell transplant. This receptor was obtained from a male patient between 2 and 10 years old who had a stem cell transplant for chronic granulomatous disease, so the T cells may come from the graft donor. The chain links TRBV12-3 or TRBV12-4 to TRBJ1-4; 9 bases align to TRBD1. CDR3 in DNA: TGTGCCAGCAGTTCAAGACAGGGGGTACGGGAAAAACTGTTTTTT. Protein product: CASSSRQGVREKLFF.